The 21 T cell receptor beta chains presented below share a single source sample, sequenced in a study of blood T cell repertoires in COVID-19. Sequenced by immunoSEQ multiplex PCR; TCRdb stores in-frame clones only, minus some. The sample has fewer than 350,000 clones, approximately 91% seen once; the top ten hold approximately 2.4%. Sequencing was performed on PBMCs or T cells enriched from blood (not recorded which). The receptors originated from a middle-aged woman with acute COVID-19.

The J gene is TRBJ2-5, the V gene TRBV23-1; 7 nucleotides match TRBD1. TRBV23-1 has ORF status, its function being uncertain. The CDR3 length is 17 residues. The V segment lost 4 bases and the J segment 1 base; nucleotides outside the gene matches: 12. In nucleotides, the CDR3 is TGCGCCAGCAGTCCAGGGGGACCGTCTACACTCCAAGAGACCCAGTACTTC. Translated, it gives CASSPGGPSTLQETQYF.

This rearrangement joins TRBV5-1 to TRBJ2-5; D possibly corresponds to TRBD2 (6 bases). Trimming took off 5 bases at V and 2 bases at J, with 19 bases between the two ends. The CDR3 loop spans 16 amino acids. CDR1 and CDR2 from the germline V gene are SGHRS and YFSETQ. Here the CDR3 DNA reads TGCGCCAGCAGAACGGGGTTGAGCGGGCCACAAGAGACCCAGTACTTC. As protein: CASRTGLSGPQETQYF. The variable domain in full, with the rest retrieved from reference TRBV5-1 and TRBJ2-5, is KAGVTQTPRYLIKTRGQQVTLSCSPISGHRSVSWYQQTPGQGLQFLFEYFSETQRNKGNFPGRFSGRQFSNSRSEMNVSTLELGDSALYLCASRTGLSGPQETQYFGPGTRLLVL.

The chain's CDR3 is CATSGRVITEAFF. The CDR3 bases are TGTGCCACATCTGGCAGGGTTATAACTGAAGCTTTCTTT. This chain uses TRBV19 with TRBJ1-1, with D maybe TRBD1 (5 bases). The germline V and J ends were trimmed by 10 bases and 5 bases, with 17 bases remaining between them. The CDR3 has 13 amino acids. Germline V gives CDR1 LNHDA, CDR2 SQIVND (reference sequence).

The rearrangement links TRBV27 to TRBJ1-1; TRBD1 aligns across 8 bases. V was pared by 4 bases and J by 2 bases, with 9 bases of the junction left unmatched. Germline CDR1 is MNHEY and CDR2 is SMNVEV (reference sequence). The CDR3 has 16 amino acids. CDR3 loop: CASSSHPGGGNTEAFF. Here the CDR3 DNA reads TGTGCCAGCAGTTCCCATCCAGGGGGCGGTAACACTGAAGCTTTCTTT.

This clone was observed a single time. CDR3 residues: CASRSSSAETQYF. CDR3 nucleotide sequence: TGTGCCAGCAGATCTAGCTCTGCCGAGACCCAGTACTTC. The rearrangement uses TRBV11-2 and TRBJ2-5; TRBD2 might be the D (5 bases). Germline assignment: CDR1 SGHAT and CDR2 FQNNGV. The CDR3 totals 13 residues. Trimming cost V 6 bases and J 5 bases, with 13 bases left between them.

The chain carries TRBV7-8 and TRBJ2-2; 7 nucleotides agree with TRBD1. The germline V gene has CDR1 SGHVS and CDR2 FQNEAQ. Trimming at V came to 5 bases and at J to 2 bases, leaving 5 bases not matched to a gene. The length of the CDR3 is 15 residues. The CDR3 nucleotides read TGTGCCAGCAGCCTTCGACAGGGCAACACCGGGGAGCTGTTTTTT. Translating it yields CASSLRQGNTGELFF.

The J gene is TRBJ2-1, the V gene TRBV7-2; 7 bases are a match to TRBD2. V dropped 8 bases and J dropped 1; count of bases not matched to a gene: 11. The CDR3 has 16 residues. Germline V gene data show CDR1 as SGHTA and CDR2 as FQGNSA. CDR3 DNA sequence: TGTGCCAGCGTCGAAGCCGGCGGGGGATCCTACAATGAGCAGTTCTTC. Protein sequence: CASVEAGGGSYNEQFF.

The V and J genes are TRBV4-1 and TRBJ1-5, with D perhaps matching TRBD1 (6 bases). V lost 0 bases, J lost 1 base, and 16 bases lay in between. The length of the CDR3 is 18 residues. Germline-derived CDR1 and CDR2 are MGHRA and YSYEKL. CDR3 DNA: TGCGCCAGCAGCCAAGATAGGGGGGGGCTTAACAGCAATCAGCCCCAGCATTTT. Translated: CASSQDRGGLNSNQPQHF.

The CDR3: CASSLGLGGGGWEQFF. The DNA for the CDR3 is TGTGCCAGCAGCTTAGGATTGGGCGGGGGAGGTTGGGAGCAGTTCTTC. The V call is TRBV7-2, the J call TRBJ2-1, with 7 bases that match TRBD2. CDR1 is SGHTA and CDR2 is FQGNSA in the germline V gene. V lost 1 base to trimming and J lost 10 bases; unmatched junction nucleotides: 13. This CDR3 is built from 16 residues. Drawing the rest from reference TRBV7-2 and TRBJ2-1, the complete variable domain is GAGVSQSPSNKVTEKGKDVELRCDPISGHTALYWYRQSLGQGLEFLIYFQGNSAPDKSGLPSDRFSAERTGGSVSTLTIQRTQQEDSAVYLCASSLGLGGGGWEQFFGPGTRLTVL.

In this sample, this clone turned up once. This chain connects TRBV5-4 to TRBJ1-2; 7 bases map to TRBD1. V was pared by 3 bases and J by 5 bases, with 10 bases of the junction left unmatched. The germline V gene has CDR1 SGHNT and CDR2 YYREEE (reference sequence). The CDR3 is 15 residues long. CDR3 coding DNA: TGTGCCAGCAGCTACCCGGGACAGAGAGCTTATGGCTACACCTTC. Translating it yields CASSYPGQRAYGYTF.

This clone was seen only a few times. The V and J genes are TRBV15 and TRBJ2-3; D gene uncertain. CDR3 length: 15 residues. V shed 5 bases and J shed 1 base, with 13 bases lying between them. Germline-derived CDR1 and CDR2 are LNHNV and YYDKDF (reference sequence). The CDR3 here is CATSGTVSRTDTQYF. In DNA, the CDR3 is TGTGCCACCAGCGGTACGGTTAGCCGCACAGATACGCAGTATTTT.

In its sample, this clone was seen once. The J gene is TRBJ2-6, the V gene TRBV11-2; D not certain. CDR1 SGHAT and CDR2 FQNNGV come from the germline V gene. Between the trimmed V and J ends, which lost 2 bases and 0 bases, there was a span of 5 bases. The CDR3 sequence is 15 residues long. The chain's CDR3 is CASSLSHSGANVLTF. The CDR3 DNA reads TGTGCCAGCAGCTTATCCCACTCTGGGGCCAACGTCCTGACTTTC.

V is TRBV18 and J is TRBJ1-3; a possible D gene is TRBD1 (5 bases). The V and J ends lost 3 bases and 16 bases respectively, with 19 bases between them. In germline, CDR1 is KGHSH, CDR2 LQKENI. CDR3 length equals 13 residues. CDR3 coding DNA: TGTGCCAGCTCACCCCCTGGTGGGGGGAGGACGTATTTT. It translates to CASSPPGGGRTYF.

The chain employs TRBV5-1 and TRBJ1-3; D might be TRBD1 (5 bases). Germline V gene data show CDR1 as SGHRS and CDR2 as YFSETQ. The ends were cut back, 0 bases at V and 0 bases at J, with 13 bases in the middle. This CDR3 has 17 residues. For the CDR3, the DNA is TGCGCCAGCAGCTTGGAATATGCAGGGAACTCTGGAAACACCATATATTTT. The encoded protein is CASSLEYAGNSGNTIYF.

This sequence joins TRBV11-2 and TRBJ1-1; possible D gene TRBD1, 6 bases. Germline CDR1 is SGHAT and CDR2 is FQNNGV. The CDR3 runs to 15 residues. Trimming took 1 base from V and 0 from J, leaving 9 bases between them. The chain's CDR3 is CASSLGGPLNTEAFF. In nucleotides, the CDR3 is TGTGCCAGCAGCTTAGGGGGGCCCCTGAACACTGAAGCTTTCTTT.

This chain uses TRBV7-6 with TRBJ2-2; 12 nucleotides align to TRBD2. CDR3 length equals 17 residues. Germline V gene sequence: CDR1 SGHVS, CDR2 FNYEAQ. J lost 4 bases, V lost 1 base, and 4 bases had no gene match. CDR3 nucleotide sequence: TGTGCCAGCAGCTTAGAGGCTAGCGGGGGGGCCACCGGGGAGCTGTTTTTT. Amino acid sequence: CASSLEASGGATGELFF.

The CDR3 spells CASSPPSPDTDTQYF. The CDR3 nucleotides are TGCGCCAGCAGCCCTCCTAGCCCGGACACAGATACGCAGTATTTT. This rearrangement joins TRBV5-1 to TRBJ2-3; tentatively, D is TRBD2 (5 bases). This CDR3 is 15 amino acids long. Germline V gene lookup returns CDR1 SGHRS and CDR2 YFSETQ. The ends were cut back, 4 bases at V and 2 bases at J, with 14 bases in the middle.

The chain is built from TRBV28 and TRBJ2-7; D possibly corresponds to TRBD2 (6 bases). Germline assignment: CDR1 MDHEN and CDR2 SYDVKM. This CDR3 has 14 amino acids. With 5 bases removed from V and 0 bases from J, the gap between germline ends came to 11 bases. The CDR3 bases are TGTGCCAGCAGTGTCCCCGGGAGCTCCTACGAGCAGTACTTC. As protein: CASSVPGSSYEQYF.

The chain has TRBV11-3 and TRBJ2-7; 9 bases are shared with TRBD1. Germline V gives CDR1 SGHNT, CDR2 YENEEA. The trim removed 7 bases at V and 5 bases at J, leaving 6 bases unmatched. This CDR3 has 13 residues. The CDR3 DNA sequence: TGTGCCAGCACAAACGACAGGGGGGACGAGCAGTACTTC. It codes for CASTNDRGDEQYF.

CDR3 sequence (DNA): TGTGCCAGCAGCCCCCTCGGGGGTCGGCTCACTCAGCCCCAGCATTTT. It codes for CASSPLGGRLTQPQHF. V and J are TRBV7-3 and TRBJ1-5; D perhaps matches TRBD1 (5 bases). CDR3 size: 16 residues. From germline, CDR1 is SGHTA and CDR2 FQGTGA. V was pared by 5 bases and J by 6 bases, with 20 bases between.

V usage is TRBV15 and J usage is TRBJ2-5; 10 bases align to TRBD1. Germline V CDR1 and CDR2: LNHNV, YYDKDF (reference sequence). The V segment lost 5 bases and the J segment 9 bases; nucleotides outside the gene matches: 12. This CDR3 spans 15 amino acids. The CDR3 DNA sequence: TGTGCCACCAGCGCCGACAGGGGGCGGATTACGTCCCAGTACTTC. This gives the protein CATSADRGRITSQYF.